This paragraph reports one TCR beta chain. Its antigen is currently unknown. These data originate in a study of T cell responses to AZD1222 COVID-19 vaccine. The protocol was immunoSEQ multiplex PCR, while the TCRdb copy is restricted to in-frame clones and leaves out a portion. The data hold roughly 100,000 clones, with 82% observed a single time. Study-wide results and limits: No day 14 peak samples; only post-peak repertoires were characterized. Vaccine-associated CD4 TCRs spanned spike, dominant at 160-218 and 743-854.

Trimming removed 0 bases from V and 1 base from J, with 5 bases in between. CDR1 LGHNA and CDR2 YSLEER come from the germline V gene. There are 14 residues in the CDR3. V is TRBV4-3 and J is TRBJ2-3; the D is unclear. Sequenced here: peripheral blood, sampled on day 0 of AZD1222 vaccination. This receptor was identified in an adult in good health. The CDR3 is CASSQDRGTDTQYF. As DNA, the CDR3 is TGCGCCAGCAGCCAAGATAGGGGCACAGATACGCAGTATTTT.